Listed below are T cell receptor beta chains from one sample, sequenced in a study of CXCR3-negative and CXCR3-positive naive CD8 T cells. TCRdb re-called the 5' RACE reads and shows each CDR3 protein once, DNA omitted. Recorded here are some 130,000 distinct CDR3 sequences; the top ten clones represent roughly 0.62%. Sequencing was done on a sample of naive CXCR3+ CD8+ T cells from blood. These TCRs come from a human donor in good health. Some clones in this sample may be carry-over from other donors' samples. Both conserved end residues are part of each CDR3. The order of the fields is J gene, CDR3 length, V gene, CDR3 protein.

J: TRBJ2-4
length: 12
V: TRBV6-6
CDR3: CASTGLEDIQYF

J: TRBJ1-2
length: 12
V: TRBV27
CDR3: CASGNTGDGYTF

J: TRBJ2-7
length: 16
V: TRBV7-9
CDR3: CASSPHPGQGTETQYF

J: TRBJ1-2
length: 13
V: TRBV27
CDR3: CASSQGNYYGYTF

J: TRBJ2-3
length: 17
V: TRBV11-2
CDR3: CASSSGQVPLSTDTQYF

J: TRBJ2-2
length: 15
V: TRBV5-4
CDR3: CASRGDAHTTGELFF

J: TRBJ1-1
length: 14
V: TRBV29-1
CDR3: CSVEEGEGTTEAFF

J: TRBJ2-3
length: 13
V: TRBV29-1
CDR3: CSVESQETDTQYF

J: TRBJ2-7
length: 14
V: TRBV7-6
CDR3: CASSAKLADYEQYF

J: TRBJ2-1
length: 15
V: TRBV9
CDR3: CASSVRASSYNEQFF

J: TRBJ2-7
length: 17
V: TRBV5-4
CDR3: CASSPDGGGNLAYEQYF

J: TRBJ2-7
length: 15
V: TRBV7-3
CDR3: CASSFYGGAAYEQYF

J: TRBJ2-1
length: 15
V: TRBV6-6
CDR3: CASSPTLSEDNEQFF